The 12 T cell receptor beta chains below come from one sample, sequenced in a study of T-cell memory formation after mild COVID-19. Via MiXCR, TCRdb re-called the 5' RACE reads, giving one row per CDR3 protein. The sample lists around 320,000 distinct CDR3 sequences; approximately 19% were seen once. Material for sequencing was PBMCs or a T cell subset sorted from them (not recorded which). The receptors were gathered from a man aged 18 to 29 who had mild COVID-19 (a few samples of this study predate the infection). Cell type and time point are not known.

In this sample, this clonotype turned up a few times. The chain recombines TRBV7-2 with TRBJ1-1; D is undetermined. The CDR3 spans 15 residues. Germline loops: CDR1 SGHTA, CDR2 FQGNSA. V was clipped by 4 bases and J by 0 bases, with 12 bases between them. The CDR3 nucleotides are TGTGCCAGCAGCTACACCGGAGGGATGAACACTGAAGCTTTCTTT. Translating it yields CASSYTGGMNTEAFF. The variable domain in full, with the rest retrieved from reference TRBV7-2 and TRBJ1-1, is GAGVSQSPSNKVTEKGKDVELRCDPISGHTALYWYRQSLGQGLEFLIYFQGNSAPDKSGLPSDRFSAERTGGSVSTLTIQRTQQEDSAVYLCASSYTGGMNTEAFFGQGTRLTVV.

CDR3 in amino acids: CSAGIPRQGNTEAFF. CDR3 sequence (DNA): TGCAGTGCTGGAATCCCGCGACAGGGGAACACTGAAGCTTTCTTT. The chain couples TRBV20-1 to TRBJ1-1; TRBD1 aligns across 7 bases. The CDR3 extends over 15 amino acids. Looked up from germline, CDR1 is DFQATT and CDR2 is SNEGSKA (reference sequence). V lost 5 bases, J lost 1 base, and 10 bases stayed unmatched.

In this sample, this clonotype turned up once. This chain uses TRBV4-2 with TRBJ2-1; possible D gene TRBD2, 6 bases. The CDR3 extends over 13 amino acids. V shed 1 base and J shed 7 bases, with 8 bases lying between them. CDR1 is LGHNA and CDR2 is YNFKEQ in the germline V gene. CDR3 in DNA: TGTGCCAGCAGCCAAGGCGGGAAGAATGAGCAGTTCTTC. Translated: CASSQGGKNEQFF.

The genes are TRBV6-2 or TRBV6-3 and TRBJ2-7, with D possibly TRBD2 on 5 matching bases. Germline V CDR1 and CDR2: MNHEY, SVGEGT. V was pared by 0 bases and J by 7 bases, with 10 bases between. CDR3 length equals 13 residues. The chain's CDR3 is CASSYSGNREQYV. CDR3 nucleotides: TGTGCCAGCAGTTACTCCGGGAATAGGGAGCAGTACGTC.

This clonotype was observed a few times. The CDR3 DNA reads TGTGCCAGCAGCTTGGAGCGGGGGGGCGTCGAGCAGTTCTTC. It yields the protein CASSLERGGVEQFF. This chain uses TRBV5-6 with TRBJ2-1; 10 bases are a match to TRBD2. The ends lost 0 bases at V and 10 bases at J; junction bases unmatched: 4. This CDR3 spans 14 amino acids. The germline V gene has CDR1 SGHDT and CDR2 YYEEEE.

This clonotype was seen a handful of times. The gene calls are TRBV4-1 and TRBJ1-4, with D perhaps TRBD1 (5 bases). The CDR3 contains 16 residues. Germline lookup yields CDR1 MGHRA and CDR2 YSYEKL. The V end was cut by 3 bases, the J end by 3 bases, with 14 bases between. CDR3 in amino acids: CASSQPSQGANEKLFF. The CDR3 region has the DNA TGCGCCAGCAGCCAGCCTTCCCAGGGAGCTAATGAAAAACTGTTTTTT.

The chain uses TRBV7-2 and TRBJ2-2; 7 nucleotides match TRBD2. This CDR3 comprises 16 residues. With V trimmed by 1 base and J by 3 bases, 5 bases remained unmatched. Looked up from germline, CDR1 is SGHTA and CDR2 is FQGNSA. CDR3 sequence: CASSLGSRGYTGELFF. The CDR3 region has the DNA TGTGCCAGCAGCTTAGGCTCGCGGGGGTACACCGGGGAGCTGTTTTTT.

The rearrangement uses TRBV20-1 and TRBJ2-1; D might be TRBD1 (6 bases). The V end lost 7 bases, the J end lost 8 bases, and 18 bases lay between the germline ends. The CDR3 contains 13 residues. CDR1 is DFQATT and CDR2 is SNEGSKA in the germline V gene (reference sequence). Here the CDR3 reads CSGQDSSWDEQFF. The CDR3 DNA reads TGCAGTGGTCAGGACAGCTCCTGGGATGAGCAGTTCTTC.

The V and J genes are TRBV7-8 and TRBJ1-5; D gene uncertain. The CDR3 runs to 17 residues. V lost 2 bases and J 2 bases, leaving 16 bases between the germline ends. The germline CDR1 and CDR2 sequences are SGHVS and FQNEAQ. CDR3 in amino acids: CASSLSPRGGRNQPQHF. The CDR3 bases are TGTGCCAGCAGCTTAAGCCCGCGGGGAGGGCGCAATCAGCCCCAGCATTTT.

The gene calls are TRBV5-1 and TRBJ2-3; a weak D match, TRBD2 (5 bases). V shed 4 bases and J shed 3 bases, with 15 bases lying between them. Germline V gene lookup returns CDR1 SGHRS and CDR2 YFSETQ. CDR3 size: 15 residues. The CDR3 DNA sequence: TGCGCCAGCAGCGCGGCCAGCGGCCCGACAGATACGCAGTATTTT. Translated: CASSAASGPTDTQYF.

This clonotype was found a few times. The V call is TRBV18, the J call TRBJ2-1, with 11 bases aligning to TRBD2. V lost 1 base and J lost 0; bases outside the gene matches: 11. CDR1 is KGHSH, CDR2 LQKENI, per germline. The CDR3 is 20 amino acids. CDR3 nucleotide sequence: TGTGCCAGCTCACCACGAGTCGGGACTAGCGGCGCGAGCTCCTACAATGAGCAGTTCTTC. This encodes CASSPRVGTSGASSYNEQFF.

J is TRBJ2-5 and V is TRBV7-2; D unclear. The germline gives CDR1 SGHTA, CDR2 FQGNSA. CDR3 size: 12 residues. Trimming took off 5 bases at V and 2 bases at J, with 6 bases between the two ends. The CDR3 DNA follows: TGTGCCAGCAGCCCATCACAAGAGACCCAGTACTTC. Encoded protein: CASSPSQETQYF.